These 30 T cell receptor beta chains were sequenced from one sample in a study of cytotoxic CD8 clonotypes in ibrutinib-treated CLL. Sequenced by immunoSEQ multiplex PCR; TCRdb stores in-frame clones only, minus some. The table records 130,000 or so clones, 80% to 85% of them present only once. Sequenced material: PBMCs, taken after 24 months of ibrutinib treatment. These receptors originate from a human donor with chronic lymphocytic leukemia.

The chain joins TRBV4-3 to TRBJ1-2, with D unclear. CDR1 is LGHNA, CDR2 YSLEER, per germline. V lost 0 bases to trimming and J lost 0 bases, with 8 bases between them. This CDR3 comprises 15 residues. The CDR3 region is CASSQDWGSNYGYTF. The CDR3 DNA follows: TGCGCCAGCAGCCAAGATTGGGGATCTAACTATGGCTACACCTTC.

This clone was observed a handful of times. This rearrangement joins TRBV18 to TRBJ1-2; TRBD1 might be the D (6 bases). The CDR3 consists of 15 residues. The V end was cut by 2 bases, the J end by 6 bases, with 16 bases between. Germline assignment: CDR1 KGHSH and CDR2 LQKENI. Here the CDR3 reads CASSPETGPSDGYTF. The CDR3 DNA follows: TGTGCCAGCTCACCAGAGACAGGCCCCAGTGATGGCTACACCTTC.

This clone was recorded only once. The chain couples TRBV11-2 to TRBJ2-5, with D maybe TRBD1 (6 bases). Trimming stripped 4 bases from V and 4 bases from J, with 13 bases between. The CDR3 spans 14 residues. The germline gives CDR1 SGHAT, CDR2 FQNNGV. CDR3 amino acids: CASSSTTGTETQYF. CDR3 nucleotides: TGTGCCAGCAGCTCGACGACAGGTACAGAGACCCAGTACTTC.

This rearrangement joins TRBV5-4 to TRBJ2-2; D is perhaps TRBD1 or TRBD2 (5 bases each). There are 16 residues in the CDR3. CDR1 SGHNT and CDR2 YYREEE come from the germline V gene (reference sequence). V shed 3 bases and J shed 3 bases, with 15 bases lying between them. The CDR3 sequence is CASSWGMGVDTGELFF. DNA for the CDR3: TGTGCCAGCAGCTGGGGCATGGGGGTCGACACCGGGGAGCTGTTTTTT. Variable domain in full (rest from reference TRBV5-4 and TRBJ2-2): ETGVTQSPTHLIKTRGQQVTLRCSSQSGHNTVSWYQQALGQGPQFIFQYYREEENGRGNFPPRFSGLQFPNYSSELNVNALELDDSALYLCASSWGMGVDTGELFFGEGSRLTVL.

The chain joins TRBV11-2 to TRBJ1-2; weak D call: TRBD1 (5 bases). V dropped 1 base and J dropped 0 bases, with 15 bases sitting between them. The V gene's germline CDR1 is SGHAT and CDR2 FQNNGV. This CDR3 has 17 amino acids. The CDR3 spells CASSLGLGANTNYGYTF. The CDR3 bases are TGTGCCAGCAGCTTAGGTCTAGGGGCAAACACTAACTATGGCTACACCTTC.

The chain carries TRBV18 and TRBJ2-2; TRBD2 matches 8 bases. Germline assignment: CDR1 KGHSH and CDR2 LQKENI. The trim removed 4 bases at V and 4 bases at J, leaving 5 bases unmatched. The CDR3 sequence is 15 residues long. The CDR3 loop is CASSQGLVGTGELFF. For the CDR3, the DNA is TGTGCCAGCTCACAGGGACTAGTGGGCACCGGGGAGCTGTTTTTT.

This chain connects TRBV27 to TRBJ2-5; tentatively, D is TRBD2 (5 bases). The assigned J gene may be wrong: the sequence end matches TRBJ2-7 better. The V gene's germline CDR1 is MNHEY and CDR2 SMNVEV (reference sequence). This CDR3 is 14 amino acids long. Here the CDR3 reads CASRHGISRHEQYF. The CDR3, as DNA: TGTGCCAGCAGACACGGGATCTCAAGACACGAGCAGTACTTC.

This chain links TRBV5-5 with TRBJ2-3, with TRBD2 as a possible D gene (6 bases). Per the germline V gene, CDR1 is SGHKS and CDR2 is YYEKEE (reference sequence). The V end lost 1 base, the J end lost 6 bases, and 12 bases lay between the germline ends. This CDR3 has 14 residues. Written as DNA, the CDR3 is TGTGCCAGCAGCTTGAACGGGGGTGGGGATACGCAGTATTTT. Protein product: CASSLNGGGDTQYF. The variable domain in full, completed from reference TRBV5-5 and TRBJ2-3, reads DAGVTQSPTHLIKTRGQQVTLRCSPISGHKSVSWYQQVLGQGPQFIFQYYEKEERGRGNFPDRFSARQFPNYSSELNVNALLLGDSALYLCASSLNGGGDTQYFGPGTRLTVL.

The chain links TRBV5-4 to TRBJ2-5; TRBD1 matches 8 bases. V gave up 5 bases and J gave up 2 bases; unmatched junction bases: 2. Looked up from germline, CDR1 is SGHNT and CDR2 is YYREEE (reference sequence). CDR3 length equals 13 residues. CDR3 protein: CASSDRGQETQYF. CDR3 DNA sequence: TGTGCCAGCAGTGACAGGGGACAAGAGACCCAGTACTTC.

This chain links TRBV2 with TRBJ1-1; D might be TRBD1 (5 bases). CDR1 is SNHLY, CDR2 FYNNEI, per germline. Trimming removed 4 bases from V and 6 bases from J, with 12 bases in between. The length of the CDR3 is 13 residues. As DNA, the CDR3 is TGTGCCAGCAGTGGTGTGCAGGGTGCTGAAGCTTTCTTT. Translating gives CASSGVQGAEAFF.

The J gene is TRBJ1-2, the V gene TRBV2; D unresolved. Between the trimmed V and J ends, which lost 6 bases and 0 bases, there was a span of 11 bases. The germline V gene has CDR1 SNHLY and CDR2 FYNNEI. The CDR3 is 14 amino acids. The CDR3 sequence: CASRFGQTNYGYTF. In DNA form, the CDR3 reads TGTGCCAGCAGGTTCGGGCAGACTAACTATGGCTACACCTTC. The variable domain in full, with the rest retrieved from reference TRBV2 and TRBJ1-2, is EPEVTQTPSHQVTQMGQEVILRCVPISNHLYFYWYRQILGQKVEFLVSFYNNEISEKSEIFDDQFSVERPDGSNFTLKIRSTKLEDSAMYFCASRFGQTNYGYTFGSGTRLTVV.

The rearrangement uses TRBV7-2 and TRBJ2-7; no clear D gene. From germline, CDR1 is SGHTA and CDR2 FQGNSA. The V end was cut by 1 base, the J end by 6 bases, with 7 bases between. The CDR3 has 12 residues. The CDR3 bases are TGTGCCAGCAGCTTAGACGGATCCGAGCAGTACTTC. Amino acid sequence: CASSLDGSEQYF.

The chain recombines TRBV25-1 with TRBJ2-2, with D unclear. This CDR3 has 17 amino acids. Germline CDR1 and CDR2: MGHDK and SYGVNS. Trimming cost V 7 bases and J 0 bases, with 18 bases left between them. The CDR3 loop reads CASTPKLGLANTGELFF. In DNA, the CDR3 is TGTGCCAGCACCCCAAAACTCGGCCTCGCGAACACCGGGGAGCTGTTTTTT.

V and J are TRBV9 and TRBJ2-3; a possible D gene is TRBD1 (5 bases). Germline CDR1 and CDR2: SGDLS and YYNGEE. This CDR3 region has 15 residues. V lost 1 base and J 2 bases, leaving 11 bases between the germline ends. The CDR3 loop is CASSVYDSNTDTQYF. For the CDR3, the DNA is TGTGCCAGCAGCGTATACGACAGTAACACAGATACGCAGTATTTT.

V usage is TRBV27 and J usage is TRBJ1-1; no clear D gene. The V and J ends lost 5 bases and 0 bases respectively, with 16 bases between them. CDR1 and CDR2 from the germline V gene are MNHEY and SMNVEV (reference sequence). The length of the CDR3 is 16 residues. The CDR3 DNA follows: TGTGCCAGCAGTGGAAACCCAGCCGGGCTGAACACTGAAGCTTTCTTT. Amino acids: CASSGNPAGLNTEAFF.

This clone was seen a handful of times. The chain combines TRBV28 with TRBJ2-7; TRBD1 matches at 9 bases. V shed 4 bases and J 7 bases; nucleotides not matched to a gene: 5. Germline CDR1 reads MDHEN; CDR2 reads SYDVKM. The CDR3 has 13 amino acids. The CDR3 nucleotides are TGTGCCAGCAGTTCCCCGACAGGGGGTGAGCAGTACTTC. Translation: CASSSPTGGEQYF. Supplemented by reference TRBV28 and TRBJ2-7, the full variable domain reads DVKVTQSSRYLVKRTGEKVFLECVQDMDHENMFWYRQDPGLGLRLIYFSYDVKMKEKGDIPEGYSVSREKKERFSLILESASTNQTSMYLCASSSPTGGEQYFGPGTRLTVT.

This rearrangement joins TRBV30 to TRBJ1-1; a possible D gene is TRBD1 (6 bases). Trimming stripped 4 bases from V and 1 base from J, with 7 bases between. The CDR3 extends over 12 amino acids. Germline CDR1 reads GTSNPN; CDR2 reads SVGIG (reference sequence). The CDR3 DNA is TGTGCCTGGAAGGGGGGGAACACTGAAGCTTTCTTT. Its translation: CAWKGGNTEAFF.

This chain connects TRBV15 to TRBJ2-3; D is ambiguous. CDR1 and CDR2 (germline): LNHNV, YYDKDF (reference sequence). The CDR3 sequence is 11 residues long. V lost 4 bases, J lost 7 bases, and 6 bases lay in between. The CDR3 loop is CATSNSHTQYF. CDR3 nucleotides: TGTGCCACCAGCAACAGTCATACGCAGTATTTT.

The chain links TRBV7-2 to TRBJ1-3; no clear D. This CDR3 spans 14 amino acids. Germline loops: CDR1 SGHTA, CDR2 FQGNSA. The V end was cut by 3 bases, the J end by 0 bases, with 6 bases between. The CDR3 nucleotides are TGTGCCAGCAGCTTTGGGGACTCTGGAAACACCATATATTTT. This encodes CASSFGDSGNTIYF.

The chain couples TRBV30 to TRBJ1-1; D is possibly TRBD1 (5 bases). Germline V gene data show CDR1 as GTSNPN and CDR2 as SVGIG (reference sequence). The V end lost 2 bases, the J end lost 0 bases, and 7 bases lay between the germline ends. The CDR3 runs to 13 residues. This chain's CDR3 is CAWSRQMNTEAFF. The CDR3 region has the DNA TGTGCCTGGAGTCGACAGATGAACACTGAAGCTTTCTTT.

As DNA, the CDR3 is TGTGCCAGCAGCCAGAGACAGGGGGGTGTGACTGAAGCTTTCTTT. This encodes CASSQRQGGVTEAFF. The chain is built from TRBV5-4 and TRBJ1-1; 9 bases map to TRBD1. From germline, CDR1 is SGHNT and CDR2 YYREEE (reference sequence). The CDR3 is 15 residues long. Trimming removed 4 bases from V and 5 bases from J; junction bases left unmatched: 9.

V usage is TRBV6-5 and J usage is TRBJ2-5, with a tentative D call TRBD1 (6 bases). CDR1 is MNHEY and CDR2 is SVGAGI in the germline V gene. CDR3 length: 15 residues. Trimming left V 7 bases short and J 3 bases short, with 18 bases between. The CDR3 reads CASTSPQGPKETQYF. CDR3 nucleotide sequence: TGTGCCAGCACCTCTCCACAGGGCCCGAAAGAGACCCAGTACTTC.

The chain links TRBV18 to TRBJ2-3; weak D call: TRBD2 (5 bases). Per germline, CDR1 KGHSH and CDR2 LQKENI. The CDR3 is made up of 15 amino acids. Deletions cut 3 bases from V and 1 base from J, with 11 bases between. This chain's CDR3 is CASSPGLRGTDTQYF. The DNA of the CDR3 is TGTGCCAGCTCACCCGGCTTGAGGGGCACAGATACGCAGTATTTT. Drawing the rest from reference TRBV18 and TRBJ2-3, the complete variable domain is NAGVMQNPRHLVRRRGQEARLRCSPMKGHSHVYWYRQLPEEGLKFMVYLQKENIIDESGMPKERFSAEFPKEGPSILRIQQVVRGDSAAYFCASSPGLRGTDTQYFGPGTRLTVL.

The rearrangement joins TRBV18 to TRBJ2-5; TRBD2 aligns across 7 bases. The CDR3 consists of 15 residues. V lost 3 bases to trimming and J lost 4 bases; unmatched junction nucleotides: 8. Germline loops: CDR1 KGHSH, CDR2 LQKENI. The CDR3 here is CASSPRDSGSETQYF. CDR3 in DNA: TGTGCCAGCTCACCCCGAGATAGCGGGTCAGAGACCCAGTACTTC.

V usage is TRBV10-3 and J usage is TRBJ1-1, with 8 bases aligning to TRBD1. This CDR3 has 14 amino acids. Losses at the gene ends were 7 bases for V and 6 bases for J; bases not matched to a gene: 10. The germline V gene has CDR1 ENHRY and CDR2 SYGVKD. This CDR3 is CAITLSGQGAEAFF. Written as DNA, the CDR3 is TGTGCCATCACACTAAGCGGACAGGGCGCTGAAGCTTTCTTT.

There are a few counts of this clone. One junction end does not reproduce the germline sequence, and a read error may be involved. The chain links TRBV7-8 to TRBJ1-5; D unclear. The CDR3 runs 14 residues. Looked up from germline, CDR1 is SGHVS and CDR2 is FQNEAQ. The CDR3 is CASSSPEIWAALQF. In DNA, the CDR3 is TGTGCCAGCAGCTCACCCGAGATATGGGCAGCACTACAGTTT.

CDR3 sequence (DNA): TGCGCCAGCAGCCGGGACAGGGGTAATTCACCCCTCCACTTT. It is translated as CASSRDRGNSPLHF. The chain couples TRBV5-1 to TRBJ1-6; TRBD1 aligns across 10 bases. V shed 4 bases, J shed 6 bases, and the junction held 1 base outside the gene matches. From germline, CDR1 is SGHRS and CDR2 YFSETQ. The CDR3 spans 14 residues.

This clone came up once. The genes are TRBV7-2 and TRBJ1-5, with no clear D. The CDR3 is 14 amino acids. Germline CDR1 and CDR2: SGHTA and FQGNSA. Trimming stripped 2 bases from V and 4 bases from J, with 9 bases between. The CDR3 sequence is CASSLWWGNQPQHF. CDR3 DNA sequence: TGTGCCAGCAGCTTATGGTGGGGAAATCAGCCCCAGCATTTT.

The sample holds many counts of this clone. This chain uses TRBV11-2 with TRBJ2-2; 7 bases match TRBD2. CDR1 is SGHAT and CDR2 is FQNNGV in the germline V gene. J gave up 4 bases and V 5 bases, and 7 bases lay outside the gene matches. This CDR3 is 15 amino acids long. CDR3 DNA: TGTGCCAGCAGCCCACTAGCGAGGGGCACCGGGGAGCTGTTTTTT. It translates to CASSPLARGTGELFF.

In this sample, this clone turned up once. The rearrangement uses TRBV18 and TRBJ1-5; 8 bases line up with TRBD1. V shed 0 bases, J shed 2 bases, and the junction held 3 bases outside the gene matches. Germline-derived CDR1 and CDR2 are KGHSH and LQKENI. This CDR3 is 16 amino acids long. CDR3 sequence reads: CASSPPSGGGNQPQHF. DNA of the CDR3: TGTGCCAGCTCACCACCCTCAGGGGGCGGCAATCAGCCCCAGCATTTT.